These 22 T cell receptor beta chains were all obtained from the same sample, sequenced in a study of blood T cells in healthy people across ages. PCR was performed a second time for about 7 to 12 cycles using a sample-barcoded 5' primer and a J-beta primer mix. TCRdb called the 5' RACE reads again in MiXCR, with one record for every CDR3 protein. The sample lists about 1 million distinct CDR3 sequences, 45% occurring once. Material: blood. These TCRs come from a woman aged 60 to 75 in good health.

The rearrangement joins TRBV4-3 to TRBJ2-7; D possibly uses TRBD1 or TRBD2 (5 bases each). The CDR3 runs 15 residues. V was trimmed by 0 bases and J by 2 bases, leaving 11 bases between them. Per germline, CDR1 LGHNA and CDR2 YSLEER. The CDR3 here is CASSQDGTLTYEQYF. The CDR3 DNA reads TGCGCCAGCAGCCAAGATGGGACGTTAACCTACGAGCAGTACTTC.

The chain is built from TRBV9 and TRBJ2-7, with unresolved D. This CDR3 has 14 amino acids. Germline V gene data show CDR1 as SGDLS and CDR2 as YYNGEE. The V end was cut by 6 bases, the J end by 6 bases, with 19 bases between. This CDR3 is CASTLTVTSSEQYF. Here the CDR3 DNA reads TGTGCCAGCACCCTCACAGTAACCTCGTCCGAGCAGTACTTC.

The CDR3: CSASSRRGDTDTQYF. CDR3 DNA sequence: TGCAGTGCTAGTAGTCGAAGGGGAGACACAGATACGCAGTATTTT. The chain uses TRBV20-1 and TRBJ2-3; the D gene could be TRBD1 or TRBD2 (5 bases each). The CDR3 runs to 15 residues. CDR1 and CDR2 (germline): DFQATT, SNEGSKA (reference sequence). Between the trimmed V and J ends, which lost 3 bases and 2 bases, there was a span of 15 bases.

The chain uses TRBV7-2 and TRBJ2-7, with 8 positions matching TRBD1. From germline, CDR1 is SGHTA and CDR2 FQGNSA. V shed 6 bases, J shed 1 base, and the junction held 8 bases outside the gene matches. The length of the CDR3 is 15 residues. The CDR3 sequence is CASRPGTGWSYEQYF. The CDR3 nucleotides are TGTGCCAGCAGACCCGGGACAGGTTGGTCCTACGAGCAGTACTTC.

V and J are TRBV12-3 or TRBV12-4 and TRBJ2-3, with 12 nucleotides matching TRBD2. The CDR3 has 16 amino acids. Trimming cost V 6 bases and J 3 bases; bases outside gene matches: 7. CDR3 nucleotide sequence: TGTGCCAGCAGGGACGGACTAGCGGGACTTACAGATACGCAGTATTTT. It encodes CASRDGLAGLTDTQYF.

The chain is built from TRBV10-3 and TRBJ2-5; 8 bases map to TRBD1. The J segment lost 5 bases and the V segment lost 2 bases, leaving 4 bases of the junction unmatched. Germline V gives CDR1 ENHRY, CDR2 SYGVKD. The length of the CDR3 is 14 residues. CDR3 loop: CAISENRGWETQYF. The CDR3 coding sequence is TGTGCCATCAGTGAGAACAGGGGGTGGGAGACCCAGTACTTC.

To note about this clonotype: It is likely a read error, because the conserved phenylalanine at the end of the CDR3 is missing. V usage is TRBV29-1 and J usage is TRBJ2-4, with D maybe TRBD1 (6 bases). The J call could be wrong; TRBJ2-5 is a better fit for the DNA end. Per germline, CDR1 SQVTM and CDR2 ANQGSEA. CDR3 length: 14 residues. This CDR3 is CSVGAQGMLETQYI. The CDR3 nucleotides read TGTAGCGTTGGGGCACAGGGAATGTTAGAGACCCAGTACATC.

J is TRBJ1-5 and V is TRBV11-2; D ambiguous. Trimming took 1 base from V and 8 from J, leaving 12 bases between them. Germline values: CDR1 SGHAT, CDR2 FQNNGV. The CDR3 has 14 amino acids. The CDR3, as DNA: TGTGCCAGCAGCTTAGGGTCCCAGCCGGAGCCCCAGCATTTT. This translates into CASSLGSQPEPQHF.

This sequence joins TRBV11-2 and TRBJ2-2, with TRBD2 identical over 8 bases. Per germline, CDR1 SGHAT and CDR2 FQNNGV. V shed 2 bases and J 5 bases; nucleotides not matched to a gene: 7. The CDR3 runs 16 residues. For the CDR3, the DNA is TGTGCCAGCAGCTTACAGGCGGGAGGAAAAACCGGGGAGCTGTTTTTT. Translated, it gives CASSLQAGGKTGELFF.

This clonotype showed up just a few times. This chain connects TRBV11-2 to TRBJ2-1, with D possibly TRBD2 on 5 matching bases. This CDR3 is 17 amino acids long. The ends were cut back, 0 bases at V and 0 bases at J, with 12 bases in the middle. Germline assignment: CDR1 SGHAT and CDR2 FQNNGV. The CDR3 is CASSLERRRLSYNEQFF. Here the CDR3 DNA reads TGTGCCAGCAGCTTAGAGCGAAGGAGGCTCTCCTACAATGAGCAGTTCTTC.

The count of this clonotype is one. The chain joins TRBV10-3 to TRBJ2-1, with 11 bases matching TRBD2. The DNA matches TRBJ2-7 better at its end, which makes the J call doubtful. Germline CDR1 and CDR2: ENHRY and SYGVKD. This CDR3 region has 16 residues. CDR3 nucleotide sequence: TGTGCCATCAGTACCGCGCTAGCGGGAGGTTACAATGAGCAGTACTTC. It translates to CAISTALAGGYNEQYF.

This clonotype was observed once. The chain combines TRBV5-1 with TRBJ1-1; 9 nucleotides match TRBD1. CDR3 length: 15 residues. From germline, CDR1 is SGHRS and CDR2 YFSETQ. V lost 4 bases, J lost 5 bases, and 9 bases stayed unmatched. CDR3 DNA sequence: TGCGCCAGCAGCGTTACAGGGGGCATGGAAACTGAAGCTTTCTTT. As protein: CASSVTGGMETEAFF.

About this clonotype: A much larger clone differs from this one at a single base, so this may be a read error. The V call is TRBV20-1, the J call TRBJ2-5; 7 nucleotides agree with TRBD2. CDR1 and CDR2 from the germline V gene are DFQATT and SNEGSKA (reference sequence). Losses at the gene ends were 0 bases for V and 12 bases for J; bases not matched to a gene: 7. This CDR3 is built from 12 residues. The CDR3 here is CSARDLGGDEYF. In DNA, the CDR3 is TGCAGTGCTAGAGATCTTGGGGGGGATGAGTACTTC.

The chain carries TRBV28 and TRBJ1-2; TRBD1 is a possible D gene (5 bases). The length of the CDR3 is 14 residues. Per the germline V gene, CDR1 is MDHEN and CDR2 is SYDVKM. V dropped 3 bases and J dropped 4 bases, with 12 bases sitting between them. The CDR3 region is CASSFPDRSYGYTF. The CDR3, as DNA: TGTGCCAGCAGTTTCCCCGACAGATCCTATGGCTACACCTTC.

The chain combines TRBV5-1 with TRBJ2-3; TRBD2 is a possible D gene (5 bases). Germline CDR1 SGHRS, CDR2 YFSETQ. Trimming took 0 bases from V and 5 from J, leaving 7 bases between them. The CDR3 length is 13 residues. CDR3 amino acids: CASSLGGQDTQYF. CDR3 coding DNA: TGCGCCAGCAGCTTGGGAGGGCAAGATACGCAGTATTTT.

This clonotype was seen more than once but under ten times. The chain uses TRBV6-2 or TRBV6-3 and TRBJ1-6; no reliable D call. CDR3 length equals 14 residues. Per germline, CDR1 MNHEY and CDR2 SVGEGT. The V gene lost 0 bases and the J gene lost 7 bases, with 7 bases spanning the gap. The DNA for the CDR3 is TGTGCCAGCAGTTACTCGCAGGCCAATTCACCCCTCCACTTT. This translates into CASSYSQANSPLHF.

The chain joins TRBV20-1 to TRBJ2-3; no reliable D call. The CDR3 length is 12 residues. V lost 3 bases, J lost 7 bases, and 11 bases lay in between. In germline, CDR1 is DFQATT, CDR2 SNEGSKA (reference sequence). In DNA, the CDR3 is TGCAGTGCTAGGCTGGTAGCAAATACGCAGTATTTT. It yields the protein CSARLVANTQYF.

This CDR3 is CASSDAGGSYNEQFF. DNA for the CDR3: TGTGCCAGCAGCGACGCAGGCGGGAGCTACAATGAGCAGTTCTTC. The V call is TRBV9, the J call TRBJ2-1; 7 nucleotides line up with TRBD2. Germline trimming cut 3 bases from V and 3 bases from J; bases unmatched to any gene: 6. The germline V gene encodes CDR1 SGDLS and CDR2 YYNGEE. This CDR3 is 15 amino acids long.

This clonotype was recorded a few times. The gene calls are TRBV9 and TRBJ2-7, with D perhaps TRBD1 or TRBD2 (6 bases each). Trimming removed 4 bases from V and 2 bases from J, with 13 bases in between. Looked up from germline, CDR1 is SGDLS and CDR2 is YYNGEE. The CDR3 sequence is 14 residues long. CDR3 nucleotides: TGTGCCAGCAGCCTACAGGGAGGCGCCTACGAGCAGTACTTC. Translation gives CASSLQGGAYEQYF.

The chain links TRBV18 to TRBJ1-5; tentative D call: TRBD2 (6 bases). The J call may be in error: the DNA end matches TRBJ2-3 better. The CDR3 has 16 amino acids. Per the germline V gene, CDR1 is KGHSH and CDR2 is LQKENI. For the CDR3, the DNA is TGTGCCAGCTCACCTCCCGGGGCAGGGACTCATCAGCCCCAGTATTTT. As protein: CASSPPGAGTHQPQYF.

This clonotype was seen a handful of times. The chain carries TRBV18 and TRBJ2-5; 8 bases are shared with TRBD2. J lost 2 bases, V lost 4 bases, and 3 bases had no gene match. The CDR3 runs to 14 residues. CDR1 and CDR2 from the germline V gene are KGHSH and LQKENI. The CDR3 coding sequence is TGTGCCAGCTCACTTAGCGGGAAACAAGAGACCCAGTACTTC. It yields the protein CASSLSGKQETQYF.

This clonotype was detected only a few times. This chain uses TRBV27 with TRBJ2-1, with 8 bases aligning to TRBD2. The germline gives CDR1 MNHEY, CDR2 SMNVEV (reference sequence). CDR3 length: 15 amino acids. J was trimmed by 0 bases and V by 8 bases; bases with no gene match: 6. The CDR3 DNA sequence: TGTGCCAGCCTAGGACTAGCAGGCTCCTACAATGAGCAGTTCTTC. This encodes CASLGLAGSYNEQFF.